Listed here is a single T cell receptor beta chain. The data were obtained in a study of control samples from healthy donors and cancer patients. CDR3 size: 17 residues. Germline V gene sequence: CDR1 LGHNA, CDR2 YNFKEQ. The germline V and J ends were trimmed by 0 bases and 5 bases, with 14 bases remaining between them. Sequencing used immunoSEQ multiplex PCR; TCRdb keeps in-frame clones, though not all of them. The repertoire holds under 85,000 clones, with around nine tenths as singletons. The receptor was isolated from a man aged 60 to 69 with colorectal cancer. The chain is built from TRBV4-2 and TRBJ1-6; D not resolved. Source material: PBMCs. DNA of the CDR3: TGTGCCAGCAGCCAAGACCCGGGGAGGGCCAATAATTCACCCCTCCACTTT. It encodes CASSQDPGRANNSPLHF.